This T cell receptor beta chain came from a study of response to subunit inactivated influenza vaccine. The CDR3 consists of 15 residues. Trimming removed 0 bases at V and 7 bases at J, with 14 bases between. Germline loops: CDR1 SGHRS, CDR2 YFSETQ. A single record per CDR3 protein comes from TCRdb applying MiXCR to the RT-PCR reads. In the table there are approximately 520,000 distinct CDR3 sequences, about 25% of which are singletons. J is TRBJ2-1 and V is TRBV5-1, with D possibly TRBD2 on 6 matching bases. The specimen was CD4+ T cells sorted from PBMCs, collected 5 days after vaccination. The clonotype comes from a man in his forties or fifties who received an inactivated influenza vaccine. CDR3 residues: CASSLVGGGFNEQFF. CDR3 nucleotides: TGCGCCAGCAGCTTGGTCGGGGGTGGTTTTAATGAGCAGTTCTTC. Full variable domain (missing parts from reference TRBV5-1 and TRBJ2-1): KAGVTQTPRYLIKTRGQQVTLSCSPISGHRSVSWYQQTPGQGLQFLFEYFSETQRNKGNFPGRFSGRQFSNSRSEMNVSTLELGDSALYLCASSLVGGGFNEQFFGPGTRLTVL.